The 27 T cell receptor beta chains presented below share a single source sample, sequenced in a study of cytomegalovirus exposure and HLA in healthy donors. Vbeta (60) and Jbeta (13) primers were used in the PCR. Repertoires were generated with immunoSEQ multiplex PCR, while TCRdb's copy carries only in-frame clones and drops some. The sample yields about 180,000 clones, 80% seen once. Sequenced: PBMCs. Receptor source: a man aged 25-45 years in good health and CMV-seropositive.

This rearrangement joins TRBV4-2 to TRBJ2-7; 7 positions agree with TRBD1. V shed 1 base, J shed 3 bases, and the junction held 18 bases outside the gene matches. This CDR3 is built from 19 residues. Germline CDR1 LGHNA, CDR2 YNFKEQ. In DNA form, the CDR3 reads TGTGCCAGCAGCCAAGTATCTAGGGGTCAAGGGGGCCGACGCTACGAGCAGTACTTC. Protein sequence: CASSQVSRGQGGRRYEQYF.

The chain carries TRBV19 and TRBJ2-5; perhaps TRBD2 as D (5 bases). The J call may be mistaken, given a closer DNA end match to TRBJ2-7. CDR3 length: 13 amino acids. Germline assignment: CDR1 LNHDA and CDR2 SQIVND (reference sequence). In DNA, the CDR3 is TGTGCCAGTAGTCCCGGGAAAACCTACGAGCAGTACTTC. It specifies CASSPGKTYEQYF.

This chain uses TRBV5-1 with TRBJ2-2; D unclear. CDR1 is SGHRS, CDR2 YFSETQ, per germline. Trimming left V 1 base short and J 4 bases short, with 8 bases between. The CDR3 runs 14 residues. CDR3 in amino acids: CASSLHSRTGELFF. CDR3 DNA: TGCGCCAGCAGCTTGCACAGCCGCACCGGGGAGCTGTTTTTT.

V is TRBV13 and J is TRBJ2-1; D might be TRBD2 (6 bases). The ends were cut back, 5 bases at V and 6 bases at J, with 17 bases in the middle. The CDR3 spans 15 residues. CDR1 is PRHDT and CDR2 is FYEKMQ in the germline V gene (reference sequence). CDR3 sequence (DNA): TGTGCCAGCAGCCATGGGACTGTTTATAGCAATGAGCAGTTCTTC. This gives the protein CASSHGTVYSNEQFF.

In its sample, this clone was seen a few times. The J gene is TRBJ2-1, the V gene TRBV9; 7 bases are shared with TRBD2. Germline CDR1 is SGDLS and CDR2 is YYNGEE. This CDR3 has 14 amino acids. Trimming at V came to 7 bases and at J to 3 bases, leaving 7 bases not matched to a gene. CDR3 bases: TGTGCCAGCGGGGGGACTACTTTCTACAATGAGCAGTTCTTC. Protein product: CASGGTTFYNEQFF.

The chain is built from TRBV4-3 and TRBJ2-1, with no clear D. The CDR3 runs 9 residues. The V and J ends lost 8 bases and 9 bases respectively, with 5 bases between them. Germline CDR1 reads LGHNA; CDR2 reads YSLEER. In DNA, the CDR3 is TGCGCCAGCCGTTGTGAGCAGTTCTTC. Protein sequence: CASRCEQFF.

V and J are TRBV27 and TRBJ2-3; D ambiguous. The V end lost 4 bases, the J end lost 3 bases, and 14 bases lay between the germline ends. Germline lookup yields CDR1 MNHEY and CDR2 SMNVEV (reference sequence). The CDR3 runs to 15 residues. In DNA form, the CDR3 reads TGTGCCAGCAGTTCTCCCCCCCCGCGAACAGATACGCAGTATTTT. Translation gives CASSSPPPRTDTQYF.

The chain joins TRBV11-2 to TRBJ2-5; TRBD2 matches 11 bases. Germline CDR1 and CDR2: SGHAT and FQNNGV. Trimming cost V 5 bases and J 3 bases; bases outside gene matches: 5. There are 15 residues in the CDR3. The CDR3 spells CASSPRGLAEETQYF. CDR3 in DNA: TGTGCCAGCAGCCCGAGGGGACTAGCGGAAGAGACCCAGTACTTC.

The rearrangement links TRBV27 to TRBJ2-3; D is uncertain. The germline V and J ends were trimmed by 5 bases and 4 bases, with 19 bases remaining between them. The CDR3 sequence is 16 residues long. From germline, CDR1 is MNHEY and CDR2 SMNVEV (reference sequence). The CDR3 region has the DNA TGTGCCAGCAGTCTCTACAGAATCCTCTACCCAGATACGCAGTATTTT. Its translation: CASSLYRILYPDTQYF.

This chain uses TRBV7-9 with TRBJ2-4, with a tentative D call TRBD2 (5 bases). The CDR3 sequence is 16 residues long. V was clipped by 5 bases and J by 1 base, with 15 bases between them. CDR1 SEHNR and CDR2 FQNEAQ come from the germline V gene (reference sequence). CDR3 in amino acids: CASSDLLVSAKNIQYF. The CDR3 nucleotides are TGTGCCAGCAGCGATTTACTAGTTTCTGCCAAAAACATTCAGTACTTC.

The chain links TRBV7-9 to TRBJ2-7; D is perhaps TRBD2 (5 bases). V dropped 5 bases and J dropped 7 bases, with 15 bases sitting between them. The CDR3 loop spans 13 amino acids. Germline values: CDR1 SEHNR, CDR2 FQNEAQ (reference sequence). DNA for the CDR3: TGTGCCAGCAGCACCAAACCCGGGATAGAGCAGTACTTC. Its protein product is CASSTKPGIEQYF.

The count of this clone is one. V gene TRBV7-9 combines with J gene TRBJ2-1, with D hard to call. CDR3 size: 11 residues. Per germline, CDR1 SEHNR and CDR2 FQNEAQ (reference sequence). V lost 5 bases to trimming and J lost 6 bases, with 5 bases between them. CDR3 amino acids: CASSQANEQFF. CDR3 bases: TGTGCCAGCAGCCAGGCCAATGAGCAGTTCTTC. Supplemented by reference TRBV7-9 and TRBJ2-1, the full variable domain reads DTGVSQNPRHKITKRGQNVTFRCDPISEHNRLYWYRQTLGQGPEFLTYFQNEAQLEKSRLLSDRFSAERPKGSFSTLEIQRTEQGDSAMYLCASSQANEQFFGPGTRLTVL.

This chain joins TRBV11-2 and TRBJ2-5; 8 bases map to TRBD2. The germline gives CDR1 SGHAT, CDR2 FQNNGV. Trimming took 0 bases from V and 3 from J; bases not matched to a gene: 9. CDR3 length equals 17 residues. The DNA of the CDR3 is TGTGCCAGCAGCTTAGAGGGACTAGTGGGGGATAAAGAGACCCAGTACTTC. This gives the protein CASSLEGLVGDKETQYF.

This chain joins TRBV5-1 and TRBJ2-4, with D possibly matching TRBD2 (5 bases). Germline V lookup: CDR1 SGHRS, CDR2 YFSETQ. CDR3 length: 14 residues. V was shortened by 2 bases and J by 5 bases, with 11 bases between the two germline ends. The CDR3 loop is CASSFGQRENIQYF. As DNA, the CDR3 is TGCGCCAGCAGCTTCGGCCAGAGGGAAAACATTCAGTACTTC.

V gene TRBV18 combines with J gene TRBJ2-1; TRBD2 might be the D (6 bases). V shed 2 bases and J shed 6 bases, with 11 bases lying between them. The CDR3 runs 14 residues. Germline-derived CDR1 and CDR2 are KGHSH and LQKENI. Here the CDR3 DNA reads TGTGCCAGCTCACCAGGCGGGGACTTCAATGAGCAGTTCTTC. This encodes CASSPGGDFNEQFF.

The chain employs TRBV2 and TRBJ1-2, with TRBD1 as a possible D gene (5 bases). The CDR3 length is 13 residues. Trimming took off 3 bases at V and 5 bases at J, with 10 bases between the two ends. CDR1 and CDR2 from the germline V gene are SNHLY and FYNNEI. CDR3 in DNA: TGTGCCAGCAGTGAGGGGGGGAAGTATGGCTACACCTTC. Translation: CASSEGGKYGYTF.

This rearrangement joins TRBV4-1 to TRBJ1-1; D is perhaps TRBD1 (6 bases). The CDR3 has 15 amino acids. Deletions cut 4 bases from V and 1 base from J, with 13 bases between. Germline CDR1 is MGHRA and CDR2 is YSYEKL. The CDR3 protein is CASSPTGPWNTEAFF. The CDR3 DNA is TGCGCCAGCAGCCCCACAGGGCCCTGGAACACTGAAGCTTTCTTT.

The CDR3, as DNA: TGTGCCAGCAGCCAAGATGCGGCTAGCGGGAGGGCAGAGCAGTTCTTC. Residues: CASSQDAASGRAEQFF. The V call is TRBV14, the J call TRBJ2-1; 12 bases agree with TRBD2. Trimming removed 0 bases from V and 10 bases from J; junction bases left unmatched: 7. The CDR3 covers 16 residues. In germline, CDR1 is SGHDN, CDR2 FVKESK.

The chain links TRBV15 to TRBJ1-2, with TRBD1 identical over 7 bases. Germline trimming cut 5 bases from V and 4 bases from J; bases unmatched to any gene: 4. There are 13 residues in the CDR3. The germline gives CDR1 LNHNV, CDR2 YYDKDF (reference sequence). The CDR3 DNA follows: TGTGCCACCAGCGTTACAGGGGCCTATGGCTACACCTTC. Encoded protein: CATSVTGAYGYTF.

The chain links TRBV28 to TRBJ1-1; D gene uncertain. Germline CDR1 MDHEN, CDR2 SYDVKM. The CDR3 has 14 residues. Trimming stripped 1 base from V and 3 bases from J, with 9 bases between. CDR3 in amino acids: CASSLYSGHTEAFF. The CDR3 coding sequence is TGTGCCAGCAGTTTATACTCGGGTCACACTGAAGCTTTCTTT.

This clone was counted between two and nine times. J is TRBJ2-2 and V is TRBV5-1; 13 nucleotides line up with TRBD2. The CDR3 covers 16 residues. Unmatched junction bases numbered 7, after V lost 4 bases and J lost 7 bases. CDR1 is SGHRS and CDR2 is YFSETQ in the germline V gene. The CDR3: CASSAGLAGDVGELFF. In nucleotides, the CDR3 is TGCGCCAGCAGCGCCGGACTAGCGGGGGATGTCGGGGAGCTGTTTTTT.

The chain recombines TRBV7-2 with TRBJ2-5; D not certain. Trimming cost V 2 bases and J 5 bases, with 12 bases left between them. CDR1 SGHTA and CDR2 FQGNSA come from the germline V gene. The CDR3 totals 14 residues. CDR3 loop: CASSLYSSVETQYF. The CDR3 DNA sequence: TGTGCCAGCAGCTTATACAGCAGTGTCGAGACCCAGTACTTC.

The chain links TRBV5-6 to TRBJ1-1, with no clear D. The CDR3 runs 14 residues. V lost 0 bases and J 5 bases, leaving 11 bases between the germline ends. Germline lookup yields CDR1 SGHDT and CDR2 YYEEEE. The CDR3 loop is CASSLVAGSTEAFF. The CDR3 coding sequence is TGTGCCAGCAGCTTGGTGGCGGGGAGTACTGAAGCTTTCTTT.

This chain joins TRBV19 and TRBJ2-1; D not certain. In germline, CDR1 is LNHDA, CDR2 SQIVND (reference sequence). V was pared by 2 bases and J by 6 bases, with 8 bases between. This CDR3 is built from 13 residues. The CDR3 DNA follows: TGTGCCAGTAGTATATTCCCGTCCAATGAGCAGTTCTTC. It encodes CASSIFPSNEQFF.

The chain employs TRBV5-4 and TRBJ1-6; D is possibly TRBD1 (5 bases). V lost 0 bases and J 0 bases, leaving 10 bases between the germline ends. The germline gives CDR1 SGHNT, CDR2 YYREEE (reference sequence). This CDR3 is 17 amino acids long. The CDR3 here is CASSLGMGGSYNSPLHF. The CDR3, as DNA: TGTGCCAGCAGCTTGGGTATGGGGGGCTCCTATAATTCACCCCTCCACTTT.

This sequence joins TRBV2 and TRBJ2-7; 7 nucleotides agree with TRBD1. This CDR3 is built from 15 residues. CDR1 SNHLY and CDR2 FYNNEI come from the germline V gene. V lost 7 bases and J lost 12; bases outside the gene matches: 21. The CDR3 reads CASNPDRATSPVLYF. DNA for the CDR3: TGTGCCAGCAACCCAGACAGGGCCACATCGCCGGTGCTGTACTTC.

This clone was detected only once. In nucleotides, the CDR3 is TGTGCCAGCAGCCGAACGGGAGAAAACACCATATATTTT. As protein: CASSRTGENTIYF. The chain combines TRBV6-5 with TRBJ1-3, with D unclear. The CDR3 extends over 13 amino acids. V gave up 6 bases and J gave up 6 bases, with 12 bases separating them. Germline CDR1 reads MNHEY; CDR2 reads SVGAGI.